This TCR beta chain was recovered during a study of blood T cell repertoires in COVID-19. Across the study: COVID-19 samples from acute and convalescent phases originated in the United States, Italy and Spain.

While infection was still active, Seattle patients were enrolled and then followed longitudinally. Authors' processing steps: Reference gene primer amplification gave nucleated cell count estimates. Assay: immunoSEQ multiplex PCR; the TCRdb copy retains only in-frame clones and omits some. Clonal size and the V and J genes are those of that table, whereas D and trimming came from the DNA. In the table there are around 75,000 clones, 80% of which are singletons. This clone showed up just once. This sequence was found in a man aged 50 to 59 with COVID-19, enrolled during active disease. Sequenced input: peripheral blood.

CDR3 in DNA: TGTGCCAGCAGTTTACACAAGGCGCGACAGGGCGACTATGGCTACACCTTC. This sequence encodes CASSLHKARQGDYGYTF. The J gene is TRBJ1-2, the V gene TRBV28; 7 nucleotides match TRBD1. The V and J ends lost 2 bases and 3 bases, in that order; junction bases with no gene match: 12. The CDR3 is made up of 17 amino acids. Germline V gene lookup returns CDR1 MDHEN and CDR2 SYDVKM.